Each of the 27 T cell receptor beta chains below was sequenced from the same sample in a study of blood T cell repertoires in COVID-19. Generated by immunoSEQ multiplex PCR, the TCRdb table keeps only in-frame clones and is missing some. In the table there are over 150,000 clones, around 87% of which are singletons. The sample comprised peripheral blood. All receptors derive from a man aged 35-49 years with active or convalescent COVID-19.

The chain couples TRBV11-1 to TRBJ2-4, with a weak D call TRBD2 (6 bases). The CDR3 has 15 residues. Trimming took off 2 bases at V and 6 bases at J, with 14 bases between the two ends. CDR1 and CDR2 from the germline V gene are SGHAT and FQDESV (reference sequence). In DNA, the CDR3 is TGTGCCAGCAGCTTAATCCGGGAGAACTCAAACATTCAGTACTTC. Its protein is CASSLIRENSNIQYF. Complete variable domain (other parts from reference TRBV11-1 and TRBJ2-4): EAEVAQSPRYKITEKSQAVAFWCDPISGHATLYWYRQILGQGPELLVQFQDESVVDDSQLPKDRFSAERLKGVDSTLKIQPAELGDSAMYLCASSLIRENSNIQYFGAGTRLSVL.

The V call is TRBV6-2 or TRBV6-3, the J call TRBJ1-2; D is perhaps TRBD1 (6 bases). V was cut by 6 bases and J by 0 bases, with 17 bases left in between. The length of the CDR3 is 16 residues. The V gene's germline CDR1 is MNHEY and CDR2 SVGEGT. The CDR3 is CASSPNREPANYGYTF. CDR3 nucleotide sequence: TGTGCCAGCAGCCCCAACAGGGAACCGGCTAACTATGGCTACACCTTC.

This chain connects TRBV30 to TRBJ1-6, with D possibly TRBD1 on 6 matching bases. Germline CDR1 and CDR2: GTSNPN and SVGIG (reference sequence). The CDR3 has 15 residues. Trimming pared 2 bases from V and 5 bases from J, leaving 13 bases between. The CDR3 DNA sequence: TGTGCCTGGAGTTTCAGGGGAGCGAATAATTCACCCCTCCACTTT. Translating it yields CAWSFRGANNSPLHF.

This clone was recorded once. V usage is TRBV4-1 and J usage is TRBJ2-5; the D gene is possibly TRBD1 (7 bases). Germline CDR1 and CDR2: MGHRA and YSYEKL. There are 15 residues in the CDR3. V was trimmed by 4 bases and J by 3 bases, leaving 15 bases between them. The CDR3 region has the DNA TGCGCCAGCAGCCTCACACGCGGGACAGAAGAGACCCAGTACTTC. The encoded protein is CASSLTRGTEETQYF.

The V and J genes are TRBV15 and TRBJ1-5; D ambiguous. This CDR3 has 12 residues. Trimming shortened V by 0 bases and J by 6 bases, and 3 bases separated the two germline ends. Germline values: CDR1 LNHNV, CDR2 YYDKDF (reference sequence). The CDR3 coding sequence is TGTGCCACCAGCAGAGACGGTCAGCCCCAGCATTTT. It is translated as CATSRDGQPQHF. The full variable domain, rest sourced from reference TRBV15 and TRBJ1-5, is DAMVIQNPRYQVTQFGKPVTLSCSQTLNHNVMYWYQQKSSQAPKLLFHYYDKDFNNEADTPDNFQSRRPNTSFCFLDIRSPGLGDTAMYLCATSRDGQPQHFGDGTRLSIL.

V gene TRBV6-4 combines with J gene TRBJ1-5, with 9 bases aligning to TRBD1. The germline gives CDR1 MRHNA, CDR2 SNTAGT. The V and J ends lost 7 bases and 2 bases, in that order; junction bases with no gene match: 15. This CDR3 contains 18 residues. The CDR3 coding sequence is TGTGCCAGCACCCGACCGGGACAGGGACCTTATGGCAATCAGCCCCAGCATTTT. It encodes CASTRPGQGPYGNQPQHF.

The rearrangement joins TRBV4-1 to TRBJ1-2; a weak D match, TRBD1 (5 bases). The CDR3 has 14 residues. Between the trimmed V and J ends, which lost 1 base and 8 bases, there was a span of 14 bases. Germline values: CDR1 MGHRA, CDR2 YSYEKL. The CDR3 loop is CASSQAGGSPGYTF. CDR3 bases: TGCGCCAGCAGCCAAGCGGGGGGGAGTCCAGGCTACACCTTC.

The J gene is TRBJ1-3, the V gene TRBV30; D is uncertain. The V gene lost 5 bases and the J gene lost 1 base, with 15 bases spanning the gap. The germline gives CDR1 GTSNPN, CDR2 SVGIG (reference sequence). This CDR3 is 15 amino acids long. CDR3 DNA: TGTGCCTGGTCAACGGGGAGTAGGTCTGGAAACACCATATATTTT. The encoded protein is CAWSTGSRSGNTIYF.

The chain joins TRBV5-1 to TRBJ2-5; D not certain. This CDR3 is built from 13 residues. Between the trimmed V and J ends, which lost 3 bases and 4 bases, there was a span of 10 bases. Germline V gene lookup returns CDR1 SGHRS and CDR2 YFSETQ. The CDR3 sequence: CASSSDLTETQYF. The CDR3 nucleotides are TGCGCCAGCAGCTCCGACTTGACAGAGACCCAGTACTTC.

This clone was seen only once. V gene TRBV10-3 combines with J gene TRBJ2-2; D possibly corresponds to TRBD2 (5 bases). Per germline, CDR1 ENHRY and CDR2 SYGVKD. Trimming shortened V by 6 bases and J by 6 bases, and 14 bases separated the two germline ends. This CDR3 comprises 14 residues. The CDR3 protein is CAISQEGSAGELFF. CDR3 nucleotides: TGTGCCATCAGCCAAGAGGGTAGTGCCGGGGAGCTGTTTTTT.

V gene TRBV28 combines with J gene TRBJ1-3, with D unresolved. Germline CDR1 MDHEN, CDR2 SYDVKM. This CDR3 spans 13 amino acids. V gave up 4 bases and J gave up 1 base, with 5 bases separating them. Here the CDR3 DNA reads TGTGCCAGCAGTTCTCCGTCTGGAAACACCATATATTTT. It translates to CASSSPSGNTIYF.

The chain recombines TRBV7-2 with TRBJ2-3; the match to TRBD2 covers 8 bases. The CDR3 is made up of 16 amino acids. Germline V gene lookup returns CDR1 SGHTA and CDR2 FQGNSA. V gave up 6 bases and J gave up 2 bases; unmatched junction bases: 10. The CDR3 DNA follows: TGTGCCAGCAGACCAACTCTAGCGGGCTTCACAGATACGCAGTATTTT. It yields the protein CASRPTLAGFTDTQYF.

This chain links TRBV5-6 with TRBJ2-5; D might be TRBD1 (6 bases). V lost 1 base and J 3 bases, leaving 16 bases between the germline ends. Germline V lookup: CDR1 SGHDT, CDR2 YYEEEE. This CDR3 spans 16 amino acids. CDR3 in amino acids: CASSLSLGAEKETQYF. CDR3 DNA: TGTGCCAGCAGCTTGTCGTTGGGGGCAGAGAAAGAGACCCAGTACTTC.

The chain links TRBV7-2 to TRBJ2-7, with no clear D. Germline V gene sequence: CDR1 SGHTA, CDR2 FQGNSA. This CDR3 comprises 11 residues. Trimming shortened V by 3 bases and J by 6 bases, and 6 bases separated the two germline ends. This CDR3 reads CASSFAVEQYF. The DNA for the CDR3 is TGTGCCAGCAGCTTTGCAGTCGAGCAGTACTTC.

This clone was recorded only once. The gene calls are TRBV29-1 and TRBJ1-1; unclear D gene. This CDR3 spans 12 amino acids. V lost 5 bases, J lost 1 base, and 8 bases lay in between. CDR1 SQVTM and CDR2 ANQGSEA come from the germline V gene. The CDR3: CSVRSGNTEAFF. CDR3 sequence (DNA): TGCAGCGTTAGGAGCGGGAACACTGAAGCTTTCTTT.

This chain links TRBV6-6 with TRBJ2-7, with D perhaps TRBD1 (6 bases). CDR1 MNHNY and CDR2 SVGAGI come from the germline V gene (reference sequence). This CDR3 spans 18 amino acids. The V gene lost 5 bases and the J gene lost 0 bases, with 23 bases spanning the gap. CDR3 coding DNA: TGTGCCAGCAGTCCCGACAGGCCTTTAAGCCTAACCTCCTACGAGCAGTACTTC. This encodes CASSPDRPLSLTSYEQYF.

The gene calls are TRBV7-9 and TRBJ2-6; TRBD1 agrees at 10 bases. In germline, CDR1 is SEHNR, CDR2 FQNEAQ (reference sequence). The CDR3 runs to 18 residues. After removal of 5 bases from V and 2 bases from J, the junction contained 9 bases not matched to a gene. The CDR3 nucleotides are TGTGCCAGCAGCCGGCCGGGACAGGGGAATACTGGGGCCAACGTCCTGACTTTC. Protein sequence: CASSRPGQGNTGANVLTF.

The chain has TRBV27 and TRBJ2-7; the D is unclear. CDR1 is MNHEY, CDR2 SMNVEV, per germline (reference sequence). The CDR3 loop spans 15 amino acids. The germline V and J ends were trimmed by 2 bases and 0 bases, with 11 bases remaining between them. The CDR3 here is CASSLGRPSSYEQYF. DNA of the CDR3: TGTGCCAGCAGTTTAGGCAGGCCGAGCTCCTACGAGCAGTACTTC.

This chain joins TRBV30 and TRBJ2-7, with 8 bases aligning to TRBD1. J lost 6 bases, V lost 4 bases, and 8 bases had no gene match. Germline values: CDR1 GTSNPN, CDR2 SVGIG (reference sequence). The length of the CDR3 is 13 residues. The CDR3 is CAWTTGELGEQYF. Here the CDR3 DNA reads TGTGCCTGGACGACAGGGGAGTTGGGCGAGCAGTACTTC.

As DNA, the CDR3 is TGTGCCAGCAGAGAACAGTTTTTCACAGATACGCAGTATTTT. Translation gives CASREQFFTDTQYF. The chain couples TRBV5-4 to TRBJ2-3; D is uncertain. The CDR3 extends over 14 amino acids. The germline V gene encodes CDR1 SGHNT and CDR2 YYREEE (reference sequence). V lost 5 bases and J lost 2, with 12 bases in between.

The V and J genes are TRBV6-4 and TRBJ2-5; D perhaps matches TRBD2 (6 bases). Germline V gene lookup returns CDR1 MRHNA and CDR2 SNTAGT. The V end lost 3 bases, the J end lost 2 bases, and 13 bases lay between the germline ends. The CDR3 covers 15 residues. The CDR3 region is CASSEEAGQQETQYF. In nucleotides, the CDR3 is TGTGCCAGCAGTGAAGAAGCGGGCCAGCAAGAGACCCAGTACTTC.

V usage is TRBV14 and J usage is TRBJ1-4; D uncertain. The V gene lost 3 bases and the J gene lost 8 bases, with 13 bases spanning the gap. The CDR3 is 14 residues long. Germline lookup yields CDR1 SGHDN and CDR2 FVKESK. CDR3 residues: CASSQKQLGEKLFF. CDR3 DNA: TGTGCCAGCAGCCAGAAACAGCTGGGCGAAAAACTGTTTTTT.

In DNA, the CDR3 is TGTGCCAGCAGCTTTCTACCCAGCGGGCATTCCTACTATGGCTACACCTTC. Protein product: CASSFLPSGHSYYGYTF. The V and J genes are TRBV6-2 or TRBV6-3 and TRBJ1-2; D is undetermined. Germline V gene sequence: CDR1 MNHEY, CDR2 SVGEGT. CDR3 length: 17 amino acids. V lost 6 bases to trimming and J lost 3 bases, with 23 bases between them.

V usage is TRBV6-1 and J usage is TRBJ2-2; 7 positions agree with TRBD2. The CDR3 sequence is 15 residues long. CDR1 is MNHNS and CDR2 is SASEGT in the germline V gene. V trimming: 3 bases; J trimming: 7 bases; junction bases outside the gene matches: 8. CDR3 sequence: CASSEVAGRDGELFF. The CDR3, as DNA: TGTGCCAGCAGTGAGGTAGCGGGTAGGGACGGGGAGCTGTTTTTT.

The rearrangement links TRBV7-2 to TRBJ1-5; D is unresolved. V was trimmed by 1 base and J by 4 bases, leaving 5 bases between them. The CDR3 length is 13 residues. CDR1 SGHTA and CDR2 FQGNSA come from the germline V gene. CDR3 region: CASSLELNQPQHF. The CDR3 DNA sequence: TGTGCCAGCAGCTTAGAACTAAATCAGCCCCAGCATTTT.

CDR3 loop: CASSDPVGEGAGANVLTF. CDR3 bases: TGTGCCAGCAGTGACCCCGTCGGTGAAGGGGCTGGGGCCAACGTCCTGACTTTC. The V gene is TRBV2, the J gene TRBJ2-6; a weak D match, TRBD1 (5 bases). Germline CDR1 SNHLY, CDR2 FYNNEI. Between the trimmed V and J ends, which lost 3 bases and 2 bases, there was a span of 17 bases. The CDR3 runs to 18 residues.

This chain links TRBV13 with TRBJ1-3; 7 bases fit TRBD1. This CDR3 comprises 14 residues. Germline V lookup: CDR1 PRHDT, CDR2 FYEKMQ (reference sequence). Trimming cost V 5 bases and J 2 bases; bases outside gene matches: 3. The CDR3 DNA sequence: TGTGCCAGCAGCCACGACAGGGCTGGAAACACCATATATTTT. It codes for CASSHDRAGNTIYF.